These T cell receptor beta chains were read from a single sample in a study of blood T cell repertoires in COVID-19. The repertoire was sequenced with immunoSEQ multiplex PCR; TCRdb's copy has only in-frame clones and lacks some. This sample has about 170,000 clones, with around 80% found just once. Specimen: peripheral blood. The receptors were gathered from a woman older than 75 with active or convalescent COVID-19. Each CDR3 is given with its conserved first and last residue.

v_gene	CDR3aa
TRBV4-3	CASSQVASSGFTDTQYF
TRBV6-5	CASSFTLLAGQETQYF
TRBV10-1	CASSEFRTGDNEQFF
TRBV29-1	CSVVLEGGNQPQHF
TRBV18	CASSPPGHSGQPQHF
TRBV2	CASSRVPHEQYF
TRBV29-1	CSVWLRELKSEAFF
TRBV7-2	CASSLGPLQAYEQYF
TRBV9	CASSERQGFTEAFF
TRBV18	CASSPRRQDTNTEAFF
TRBV29-1	CSVVRERTDTQYF
TRBV5-6	CASSSWDRFPYGYTF
TRBV18	CASSPPLGASGNTIYF
TRBV3-1/TRBV3-2	CASSQDQGGSIYPTNEQFF
TRBV6-6	CASSYVRVQDVGAQHF
TRBV7-3	CASSPQTNSEQYF
TRBV5-1	CASSLGQTYGYTF
TRBV7-2	CASSLVVGQGSAEQYF
TRBV5-1	CASRVGNSNYGYTF
TRBV7-2	CASSFATGTYEQYF
TRBV7-9	CASSPPQGAYEQYF
TRBV6-6	CASIQDEQYF
TRBV4-3	CASSQAAVGYEQYF
TRBV19	CASTTGISNEKLFF
TRBV10-3	CAISETSFQPGMNSPLHF